Given below is one TCR beta chain in context. Antigen specificity is unknown. Splitting of each subset's genomic DNA was done evenly across several immunoSEQ plates. TCRdb's copy holds only in-frame clones and misses some; the assay was immunoSEQ multiplex PCR. The sample lists roughly 1,100,000 clones; roughly 70% were seen once. These data are taken from a study of shared clonotypes between healthy human individuals. Study overall: Samples came from a couple of female and a few male donors aged 18 to 49. Findings of the study overall: Rarefaction demonstrated incomplete sorted-subset sequencing despite large depth.

The CDR3 consists of 16 residues. Between the trimmed V and J ends, which lost 1 base and 9 bases, there was a span of 21 bases. Per the germline V gene, CDR1 is MGHDK and CDR2 is SYGVNS. This sequence joins TRBV25-1 and TRBJ1-2, with D perhaps TRBD1 (5 bases). The source of this sequence is a young man in good health. Sequencing was carried out using memory CD4+ T cells sorted from blood. Subset denoted: CD45RA-negative fraction. As DNA, the CDR3 is TGTGCCAGCAGTGAATTTCCTTCAGGGCCCCGGAGAAGCTACACCTTC. This translates into CASSEFPSGPRRSYTF.